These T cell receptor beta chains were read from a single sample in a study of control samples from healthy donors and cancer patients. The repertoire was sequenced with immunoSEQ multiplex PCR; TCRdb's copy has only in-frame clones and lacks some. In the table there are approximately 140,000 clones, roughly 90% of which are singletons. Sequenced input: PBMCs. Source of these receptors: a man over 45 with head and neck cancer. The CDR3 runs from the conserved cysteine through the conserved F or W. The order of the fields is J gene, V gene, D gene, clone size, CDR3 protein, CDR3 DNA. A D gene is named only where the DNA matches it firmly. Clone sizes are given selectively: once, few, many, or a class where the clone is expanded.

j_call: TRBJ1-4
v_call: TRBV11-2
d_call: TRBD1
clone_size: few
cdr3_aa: CASSLDPGTAKLFF
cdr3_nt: TGTGCCAGCAGCTTAGACCCAGGGACAGCGAAACTGTTTTTT

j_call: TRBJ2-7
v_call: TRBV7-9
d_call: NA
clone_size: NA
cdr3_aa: CASSLVGGAYEQYF
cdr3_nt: TGTGCCAGCAGCTTAGTGGGGGGCGCCTACGAGCAGTACTTC

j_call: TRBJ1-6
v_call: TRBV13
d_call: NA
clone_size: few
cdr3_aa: CASSLGRDNSPLHF
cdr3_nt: TGTGCCAGCAGCTTAGGCAGGGATAATTCACCCCTCCACTTT

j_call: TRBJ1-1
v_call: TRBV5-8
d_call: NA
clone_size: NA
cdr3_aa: CASSRTGNTEAFF
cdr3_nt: TGTGCCAGCAGCCGGACCGGGAACACTGAAGCTTTCTTT

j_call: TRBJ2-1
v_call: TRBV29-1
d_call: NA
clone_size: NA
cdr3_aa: CSVRDLRVYNEQFF
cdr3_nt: TGCAGCGTCCGGGACCTCCGAGTTTACAATGAGCAGTTCTTC

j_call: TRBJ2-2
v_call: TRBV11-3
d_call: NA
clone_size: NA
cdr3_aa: CASSVWSTGELFF
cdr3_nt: TGTGCCAGCAGCGTTTGGAGCACCGGGGAGCTGTTTTTT

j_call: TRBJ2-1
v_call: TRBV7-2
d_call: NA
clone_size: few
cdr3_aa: CASSLVPGSYEQFF
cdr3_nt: TGTGCCAGCAGCTTAGTTCCAGGGAGCTATGAGCAGTTCTTC

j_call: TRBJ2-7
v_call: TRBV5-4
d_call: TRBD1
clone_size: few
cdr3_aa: CASSPSRDRFDLFPYEQYF
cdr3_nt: TGTGCCAGCAGCCCTTCCCGGGACAGGTTTGACCTGTTCCCCTACGAGCAGTACTTC

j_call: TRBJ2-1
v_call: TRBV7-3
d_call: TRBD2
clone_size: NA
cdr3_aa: CASSLAGVNEQFF
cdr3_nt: TGTGCCAGCAGCTTAGCGGGGGTCAATGAGCAGTTCTTC

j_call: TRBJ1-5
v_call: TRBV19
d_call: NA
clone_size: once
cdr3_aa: CASSMGGAGNQPQHF
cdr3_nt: TGTGCCAGTAGTATGGGGGGGGCAGGCAATCAGCCCCAGCATTTT

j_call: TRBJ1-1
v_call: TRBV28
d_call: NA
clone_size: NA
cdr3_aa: CASSLLMNTEAFF
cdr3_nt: TGTGCCAGCAGTTTACTGATGAACACTGAAGCTTTCTTT

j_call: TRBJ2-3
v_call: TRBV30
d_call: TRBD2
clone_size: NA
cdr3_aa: CAWIPSGRAHTDTQYF
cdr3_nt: TGTGCCTGGATTCCCAGCGGGAGGGCCCACACAGATACGCAGTATTTT

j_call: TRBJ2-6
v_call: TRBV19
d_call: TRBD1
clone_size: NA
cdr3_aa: CASSTGTGGAGANVLTF
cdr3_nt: TGTGCCAGTAGTACCGGGACAGGGGGCGCTGGGGCCAACGTCCTGACTTTC

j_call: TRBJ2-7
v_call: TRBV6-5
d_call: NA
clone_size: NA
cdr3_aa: CASSYSKEGYEQYF
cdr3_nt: TGTGCCAGCAGTTACTCGAAAGAGGGCTACGAGCAGTACTTC

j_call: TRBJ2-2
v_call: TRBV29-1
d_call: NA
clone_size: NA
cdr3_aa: CGKQEPNTGELFF
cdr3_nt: TGCGGAAAGCAGGAGCCGAACACCGGGGAGCTGTTTTTT

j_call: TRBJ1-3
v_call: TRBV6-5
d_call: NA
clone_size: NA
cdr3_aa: CASMRGGSSGNTIYF
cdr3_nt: TGTGCCAGCATGAGGGGGGGGAGCTCTGGAAACACCATATATTTT

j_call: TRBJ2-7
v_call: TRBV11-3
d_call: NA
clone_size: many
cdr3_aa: CASSSYSSEQYF
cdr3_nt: TGTGCCAGCAGCTCGTACAGCTCGGAGCAGTACTTC

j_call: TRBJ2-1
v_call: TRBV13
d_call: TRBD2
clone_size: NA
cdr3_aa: CASGRSSGINEQFF
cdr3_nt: TGTGCCAGCGGGCGAAGCAGCGGGATAAATGAGCAGTTCTTC

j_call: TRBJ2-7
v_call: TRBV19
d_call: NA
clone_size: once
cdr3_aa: CASSKDPGTYEQYF
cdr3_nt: TGTGCCAGTAGTAAGGACCCAGGCACCTACGAGCAGTACTTC

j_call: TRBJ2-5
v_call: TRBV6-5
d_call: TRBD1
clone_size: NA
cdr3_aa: CASQPGQGRETQYF
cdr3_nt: TGTGCCAGTCAACCGGGACAGGGGAGGGAGACCCAGTACTTC

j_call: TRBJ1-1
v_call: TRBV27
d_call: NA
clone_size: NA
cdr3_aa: CASSPKGQKGGEAFF
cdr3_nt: TGTGCCAGCAGCCCCAAGGGACAAAAGGGCGGTGAAGCTTTCTTT

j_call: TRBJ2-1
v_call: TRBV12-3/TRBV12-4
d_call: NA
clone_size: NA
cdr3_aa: CASSYTRQEQFF
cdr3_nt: TGTGCCAGCAGTTATACTCGACAAGAGCAGTTCTTC

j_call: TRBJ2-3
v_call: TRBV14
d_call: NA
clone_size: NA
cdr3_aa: CASSQDPPAGSGAKRTDTQYF
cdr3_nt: TGTGCCAGCAGCCAAGATCCGCCCGCAGGTTCAGGAGCAAAACGCACAGATACGCAGTATTTT

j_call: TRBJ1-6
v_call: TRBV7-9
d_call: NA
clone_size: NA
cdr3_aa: CASSLEPGAGNSPLHF
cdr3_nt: TGTGCCAGCAGCCTTGAGCCGGGAGCGGGGAATTCACCCCTCCACTTT

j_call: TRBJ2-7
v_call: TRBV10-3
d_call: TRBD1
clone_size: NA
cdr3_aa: CAISDERTGANEQYF
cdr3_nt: TGTGCCATCAGTGACGAACGGACAGGGGCCAACGAGCAGTACTTC

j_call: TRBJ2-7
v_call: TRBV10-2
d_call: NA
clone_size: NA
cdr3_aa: CASSLRLGEQYF
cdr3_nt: TGCGCCAGCAGTCTCCGGTTGGGGGAGCAGTACTTC

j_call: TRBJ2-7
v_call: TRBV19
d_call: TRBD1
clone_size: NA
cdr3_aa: CASSTGQGYEQYF
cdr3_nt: TGTGCCAGTAGTACCGGACAGGGCTACGAGCAGTACTTC

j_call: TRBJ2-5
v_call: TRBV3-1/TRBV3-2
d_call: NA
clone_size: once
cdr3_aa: CASSRGNQETQYF
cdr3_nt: TGTGCCAGCAGCCGAGGAAACCAAGAGACCCAGTACTTC

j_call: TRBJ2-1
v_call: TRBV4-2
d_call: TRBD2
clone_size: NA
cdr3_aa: CASSRALQRGASYNEQFF
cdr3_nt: TGTGCCAGCAGCCGGGCACTACAGCGGGGGGCCTCCTACAATGAGCAGTTCTTC

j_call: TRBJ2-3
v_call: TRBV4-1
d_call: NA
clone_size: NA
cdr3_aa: CASSPGLHTDTQYF
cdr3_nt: TGCGCCAGCAGTCCTGGTTTACACACAGATACGCAGTATTTT

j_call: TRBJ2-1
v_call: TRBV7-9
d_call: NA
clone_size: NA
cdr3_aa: CASSLYIGNEQFF
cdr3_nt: TGTGCCAGCAGCTTATATATAGGCAATGAGCAGTTCTTC

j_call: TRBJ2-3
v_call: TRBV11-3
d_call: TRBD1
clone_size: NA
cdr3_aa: CASSGQGPTDTQYF
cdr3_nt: TGTGCCAGCAGCGGACAGGGACCAACAGATACGCAGTATTTT

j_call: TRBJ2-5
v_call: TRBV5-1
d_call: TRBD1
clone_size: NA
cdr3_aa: CANSRDTGGRETQYF
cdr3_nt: TGCGCCAACAGTCGTGATACAGGGGGCAGGGAGACCCAGTACTTC

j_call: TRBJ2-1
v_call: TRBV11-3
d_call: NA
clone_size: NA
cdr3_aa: CASSLSFGTNEQFF
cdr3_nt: TGTGCCAGCAGCTTATCTTTCGGGACCAATGAGCAGTTCTTC

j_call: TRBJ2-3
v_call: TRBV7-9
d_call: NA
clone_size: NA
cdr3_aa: CASSLDVDTDTQYF
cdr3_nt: TGTGCCAGCAGCTTGGACGTAGACACAGATACGCAGTATTTT

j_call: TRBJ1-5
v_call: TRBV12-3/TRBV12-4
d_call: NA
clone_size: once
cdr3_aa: CASSLAPQPQHF
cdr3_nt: TGTGCCAGCAGCCTGGCCCCTCAGCCCCAGCATTTT

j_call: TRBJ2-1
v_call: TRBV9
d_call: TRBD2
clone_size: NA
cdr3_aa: CASTPLAGGLDNEQFF
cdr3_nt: TGTGCCAGCACCCCGCTAGCGGGAGGTCTCGACAATGAGCAGTTCTTC

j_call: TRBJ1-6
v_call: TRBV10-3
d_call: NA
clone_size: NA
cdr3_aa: CAIGGLDNSPLHF
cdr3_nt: TGTGCCATCGGGGGTCTCGATAATTCACCCCTCCACTTT

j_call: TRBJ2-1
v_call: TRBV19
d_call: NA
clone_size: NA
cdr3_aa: CASSIVPEVEQFF
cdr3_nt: TGTGCCAGTAGTATAGTCCCAGAAGTTGAGCAGTTCTTC

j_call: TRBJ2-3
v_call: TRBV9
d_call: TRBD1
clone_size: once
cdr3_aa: CASSGGQPVTDTQYF
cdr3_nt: TGTGCCAGCAGCGGGGGACAGCCGGTAACAGATACGCAGTATTTT

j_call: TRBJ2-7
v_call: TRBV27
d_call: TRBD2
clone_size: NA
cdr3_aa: CASASGGGSYEQYF
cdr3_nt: TGTGCCAGTGCTTCGGGAGGAGGTTCCTACGAGCAGTACTTC

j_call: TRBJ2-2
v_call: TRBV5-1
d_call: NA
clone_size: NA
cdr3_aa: CARSFGQSRTGELFF
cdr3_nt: TGCGCCAGAAGCTTTGGACAGTCGAGGACCGGGGAGCTGTTTTTT

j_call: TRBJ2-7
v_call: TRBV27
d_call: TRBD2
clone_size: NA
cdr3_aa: CASSTGTSGSGEQYF
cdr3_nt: TGTGCCAGCAGTACCGGGACTAGCGGTTCGGGGGAGCAGTACTTC

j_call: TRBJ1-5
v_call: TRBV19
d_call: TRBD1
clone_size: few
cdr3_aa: CASSGTGKGQPQHF
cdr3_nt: TGTGCCAGTAGCGGGACAGGAAAGGGTCAGCCCCAGCATTTT

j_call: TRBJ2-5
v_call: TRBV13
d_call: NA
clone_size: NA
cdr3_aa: CASSSGQETQYF
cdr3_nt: TGTGCCAGCAGCTCGGGCCAAGAGACCCAGTACTTC

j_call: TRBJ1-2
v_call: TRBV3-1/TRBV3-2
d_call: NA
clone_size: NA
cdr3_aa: CAGSQDLRHNYGYTF
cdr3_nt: TGTGCCGGCAGCCAAGATCTCCGGCACAACTATGGCTACACCTTC

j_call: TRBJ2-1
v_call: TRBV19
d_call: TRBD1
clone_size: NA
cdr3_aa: CASRRDRVALDEQFF
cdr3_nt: TGTGCCAGTAGGCGGGACAGGGTTGCCTTGGATGAGCAGTTCTTC

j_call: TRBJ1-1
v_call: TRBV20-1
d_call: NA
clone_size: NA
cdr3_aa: CSASIGADKNTEAFF
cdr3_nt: TGCAGTGCTAGTATTGGGGCCGATAAGAACACTGAAGCTTTCTTT

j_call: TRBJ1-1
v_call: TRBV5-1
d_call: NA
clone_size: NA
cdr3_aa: CASSLGGTYNTEAFF
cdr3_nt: TGCGCCAGCAGCTTGGGAGGGACTTATAACACTGAAGCTTTCTTT

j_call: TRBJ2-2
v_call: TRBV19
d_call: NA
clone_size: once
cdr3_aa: CATLQGLGDTGELFF
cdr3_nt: TGTGCCACCCTACAGGGACTTGGGGACACCGGGGAGCTGTTTTTT

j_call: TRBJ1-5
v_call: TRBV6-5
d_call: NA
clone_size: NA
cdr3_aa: CASRPTGYPDQPQHF
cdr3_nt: TGTGCCAGCAGGCCTACAGGGTACCCCGATCAGCCCCAGCATTTT

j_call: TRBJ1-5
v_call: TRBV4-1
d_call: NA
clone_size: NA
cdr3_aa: CASSQERGNQPQHF
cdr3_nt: TGCGCCAGCAGCCAAGAACGGGGGAATCAGCCCCAGCATTTT

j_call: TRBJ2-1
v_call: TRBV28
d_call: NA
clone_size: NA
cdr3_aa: CASSLFGNEQFF
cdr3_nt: TGTGCCAGCAGTTTATTCGGCAATGAGCAGTTCTTC

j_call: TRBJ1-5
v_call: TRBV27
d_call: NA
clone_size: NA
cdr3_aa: CASSSGFGAGNQPQHF
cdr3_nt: TGTGCCAGCAGCTCCGGATTCGGGGCAGGGAATCAGCCCCAGCATTTT

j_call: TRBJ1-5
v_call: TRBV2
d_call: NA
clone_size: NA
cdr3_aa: CASRPTSQPQHF
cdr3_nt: TGTGCCAGCAGACCAACGAGTCAGCCCCAGCATTTT

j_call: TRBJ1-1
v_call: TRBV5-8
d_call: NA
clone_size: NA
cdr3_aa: CASSFMSANTEAFF
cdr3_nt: TGTGCCAGCAGCTTTATGAGTGCGAACACTGAAGCTTTCTTT

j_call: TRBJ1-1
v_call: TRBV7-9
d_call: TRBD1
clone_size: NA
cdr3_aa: CASSRLTGGVTEAFF
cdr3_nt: TGTGCCAGCAGCCGGTTGACAGGGGGTGTCACTGAAGCTTTCTTT

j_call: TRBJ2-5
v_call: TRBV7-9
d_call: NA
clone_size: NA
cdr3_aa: CASSLTDTKRAQYF
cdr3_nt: TGTGCCAGCAGCTTAACAGATACCAAGAGGGCCCAGTACTTC

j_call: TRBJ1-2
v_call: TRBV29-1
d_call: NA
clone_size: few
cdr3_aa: CSVDSGDGYTF
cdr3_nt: TGCAGCGTTGACTCGGGGGATGGCTACACCTTC

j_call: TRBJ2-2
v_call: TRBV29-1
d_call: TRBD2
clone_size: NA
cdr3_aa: CSAQGLAGGSGELFF
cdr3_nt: TGCAGCGCCCAAGGACTAGCGGGAGGGTCCGGGGAGCTGTTTTTT